A single sample gave rise to the 6 T cell receptor beta chains below, sequenced in a study of T cells in Graves' hyperthyroidism and ophthalmopathy. Amplification of TCR beta CDR3 regions was performed using RNA transcripts as template. During a first-round RT-PCR of the TCR CDR3, the HTBI primer set was used. Each CDR3 protein gets one entry after TCRdb re-called the multiplex PCR reads with MiXCR. In the table there are around 500,000 distinct CDR3 sequences, around 15% of which are singletons. Sequencing used blood. These receptors were collected from a woman in her 30s with Graves' ophthalmopathy.

This clonotype was observed at least ten times. This rearrangement joins TRBV5-6 to TRBJ2-5, with 8 bases that match TRBD2. V lost 5 bases and J lost 5; bases outside the gene matches: 5. Germline-derived CDR1 and CDR2 are SGHDT and YYEEEE. This CDR3 region has 13 residues. The CDR3 spells CASSPGTRETQYF. In nucleotides, the CDR3 is TGTGCCAGCAGTCCCGGGACTAGGGAGACCCAGTACTTC.

This clonotype was detected many times. This chain links TRBV7-9 with TRBJ2-7; weak D call: TRBD2 (6 bases). Trimming shortened V by 11 bases and J by 6 bases, and 20 bases separated the two germline ends. CDR3 length equals 13 residues. Germline V gene lookup returns CDR1 SEHNR and CDR2 FQNEAQ (reference sequence). Here the CDR3 reads CAAISFGSREQYF. CDR3 coding DNA: TGTGCCGCGATCTCGTTCGGGAGCCGCGAGCAGTACTTC.

This chain connects TRBV19 to TRBJ2-5, with TRBD2 as a possible D gene (6 bases). From germline, CDR1 is LNHDA and CDR2 SQIVND (reference sequence). Deletions cut 4 bases from V and 5 bases from J, with 14 bases between. This CDR3 region has 14 residues. CDR3 sequence: CASSKSGLGETQYF. The CDR3 DNA sequence: TGTGCCAGTAGTAAAAGCGGGTTGGGGGAGACCCAGTACTTC.

This clonotype was observed a handful of times. The chain couples TRBV29-1 to TRBJ1-2, with D hard to call. In germline, CDR1 is SQVTM, CDR2 ANQGSEA. The CDR3 loop spans 11 amino acids. The V end lost 4 bases, the J end lost 8 bases, and 11 bases lay between the germline ends. The CDR3 is CSVGQVEGYTF. CDR3 nucleotide sequence: TGCAGCGTTGGGCAGGTGGAAGGCTACACCTTC.

The chain employs TRBV5-1 and TRBJ2-5, with 8 nucleotides matching TRBD1. Trimming removed 4 bases from V and 4 bases from J; junction bases left unmatched: 9. Germline CDR1 is SGHRS and CDR2 is YFSETQ. The length of the CDR3 is 15 residues. CDR3 sequence: CASSEGQAGLETQYF. In DNA, the CDR3 is TGCGCCAGCAGCGAGGGACAGGCGGGCCTAGAGACCCAGTACTTC. The full variable domain, its missing parts supplied by reference TRBV5-1 and TRBJ2-5, is KAGVTQTPRYLIKTRGQQVTLSCSPISGHRSVSWYQQTPGQGLQFLFEYFSETQRNKGNFPGRFSGRQFSNSRSEMNVSTLELGDSALYLCASSEGQAGLETQYFGPGTRLLVL.

This clonotype was found a few times. The chain is built from TRBV18 and TRBJ2-7; 9 bases are a match to TRBD1. After removal of 3 bases from V and 3 bases from J, the junction contained 9 bases not matched to a gene. The germline gives CDR1 KGHSH, CDR2 LQKENI. The CDR3 sequence is 16 residues long. Here the CDR3 reads CASSPTLQGALYEQYF. Written as DNA, the CDR3 is TGTGCCAGCTCACCTACTCTACAGGGGGCTCTCTACGAGCAGTACTTC.